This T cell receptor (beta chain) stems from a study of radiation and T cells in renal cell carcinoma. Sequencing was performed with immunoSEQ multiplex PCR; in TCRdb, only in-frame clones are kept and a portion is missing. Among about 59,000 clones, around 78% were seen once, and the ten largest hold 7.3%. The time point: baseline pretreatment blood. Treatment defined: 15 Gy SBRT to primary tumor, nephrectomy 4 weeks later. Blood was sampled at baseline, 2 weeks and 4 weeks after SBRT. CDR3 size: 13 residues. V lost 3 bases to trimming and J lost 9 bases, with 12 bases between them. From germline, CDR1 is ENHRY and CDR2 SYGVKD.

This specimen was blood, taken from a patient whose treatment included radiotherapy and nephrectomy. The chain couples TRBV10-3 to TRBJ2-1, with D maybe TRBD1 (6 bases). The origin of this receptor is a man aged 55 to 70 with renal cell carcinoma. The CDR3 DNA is TGTGCCATCAGTGATGAACTAGGGGGTGAGCAGTTCTTC. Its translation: CAISDELGGEQFF.